The clone carrying this T cell receptor (gamma chain) was observed a few times. Its antigen is not identified. Sequences come from RNA converted to cDNA by reverse transcription. CDR3 amplicons came from multiplex PCR with pooled V-gene forward and constant-region reverse primers. TCRdb re-identified clones in the multiplex PCR reads via CATT. The data contain 7,500 to 10,000 gamma-chain clones, around three fifths of them singletons. This sample was included in a study of Vδ1+ human thymocytes. CDR1 and CDR2 (germline): VINAFY, YDVSNSKD. The V segment lost 5 bases and the J segment 4 bases; nucleotides outside the gene matches: 8. The CDR3 sequence is 13 residues long. Study-wide findings and caveats: TRG sequences recurred across donors, whereas TRD sequences stayed essentially private. Bulk data may be misread because of unexpected Vdelta2 sequences. In the thymus, TRG and TRD repertoires looked highly polyclonal with Gaussian CDR3 lengths.

V and J are TRGV5 and TRGJ1 or TRGJ2. The sequence was obtained from a girl less than two years old who had congenital heart surgery. The sample consisted of Vdelta1+ gamma-delta thymocytes from the thymus. Subset denoted: FACS-sorted CD3+ TCRalphabeta- TCRVdelta1+ TCRVdelta2- thymocytes. DNA for the CDR3: TGTGCCACCTGGGGCCTTCCGTATTATAAGAAACTCTTT. It yields the protein CATWGLPYYKKLF.